This T cell receptor beta chain was observed in a study of Graves' ophthalmopathy and Graves' hyperthyroidism. Amplification of TCR beta CDR3 regions used RNA transcripts. The first-round RT-PCR employed HTBI primers together with the Qiagen OneStep RT-PCR kit. A multiplex PCR was then performed as the second round. TCRdb independently ran MiXCR on the multiplex PCR reads; one entry per CDR3 protein. Of approximately 380,000 distinct CDR3 sequences in the sample, under 25% were seen once. The CDR3 extends over 12 amino acids. The V gene lost 5 bases and the J gene lost 8 bases, with 10 bases spanning the gap. Germline V lookup: CDR1 MNHNS, CDR2 SASEGT. The stable label applied to hyperthyroidism with no ophthalmopathy within 18 months of follow-up. This clonotype was found many times. Its specificity is unknown. Study findings and constraints: The model predicted ophthalmopathy progression with 70.59% sensitivity and around 72% specificity. Most thyroid-expanded clonotypes exceeding 0.001 frequency were also found in blood.

The sample taken for sequencing was peripheral blood. The receptor was isolated from a woman between 18 and 29 years old with stable Graves' hyperthyroidism. This rearrangement joins TRBV6-1 to TRBJ2-4; D not certain. The CDR3 DNA reads as TGTGCCAGCAGTTCTGGGTTGGACATTCAGTACTTC. Translation: CASSSGLDIQYF.